The clone carrying this TCR beta chain was detected many times. Its antigen remains unidentified. Germline assignment: CDR1 SGHRS and CDR2 YFSETQ. The CDR3 runs 14 residues. The V and J ends lost 0 bases and 2 bases respectively, with 9 bases between them. This sample stems from a study of T-cell reconstitution after alpha-beta-depleted transplantation in children. Study-level points and caveats: A year had passed since transplant, and T-cell counts and diversity by then came mostly from newly produced T cells. Where alpha-beta T cells came from about two months after transplant was reportedly several hundred expanded graft clones. The study traced high day-60 TCRbeta diversity in some patients to surviving recipient T cells and thymic progenitors.

A library of TCRbeta sequences, prepared with unique molecular identifiers, was generated. TCRdb independently ran MiXCR on the PCR reads; one entry per CDR3 protein. The sample consists of about 200,000 distinct CDR3 sequences, 7.5% to 9.5% of them appearing once. The sequence derives from a male patient aged 2-15 years who had a stem cell transplant for acute myeloid leukemia, so the T cells may come from the graft donor. The chain combines TRBV5-1 with TRBJ2-7; the D is unclear. Sequencing was performed on PBMCs, mostly from graft donor cells, taken 360 days after TCRalphabeta/CD19-depleted stem cell transplant. The CDR3 sequence is CASSLAPGAYEQYV. CDR3 coding DNA: TGCGCCAGCAGCTTGGCTCCTGGGGCCTACGAGCAGTACGTC.